The source of this TCR beta chain is a study of T cells after yellow fever vaccination. With respect to this clonotype: The antigen remains undetermined.

For TCR, cDNA came from 5'RACE template switching, which added a universal primer site and UMIs. One entry per CDR3 protein results from TCRdb running MiXCR on the 5' RACE reads. There are 500,000 to 700,000 distinct CDR3 sequences in the sample; 15% to 20% occur only once, and around an eighth lies in the top ten. Findings and limits, study-wide: A secondary response was less intense yet reached its peak sooner, at day 5 versus 15. Detected again after the booster were most primary-vaccination clones, at 95% to 96% CD4 and roughly 88% CD8. The CD4 and CD8 compartments had a small share of their clonotypes in common.

The V and J ends lost 0 bases and 4 bases, in that order; junction bases with no gene match: 4. Germline CDR1 reads ENHRY; CDR2 reads SYGVKD. The CDR3 has 15 residues. The chain couples TRBV10-3 to TRBJ2-7; 9 nucleotides line up with TRBD2. The TCR sequence derives from a young man who received the YFV17D yellow fever vaccine. The source was PBMCs, collected 15 days after the yellow fever booster vaccination. This CDR3 reads CAISESSSGSYEQYF. Here the CDR3 DNA reads TGTGCCATCAGTGAGTCCAGTAGCGGGAGTTACGAGCAGTACTTC.